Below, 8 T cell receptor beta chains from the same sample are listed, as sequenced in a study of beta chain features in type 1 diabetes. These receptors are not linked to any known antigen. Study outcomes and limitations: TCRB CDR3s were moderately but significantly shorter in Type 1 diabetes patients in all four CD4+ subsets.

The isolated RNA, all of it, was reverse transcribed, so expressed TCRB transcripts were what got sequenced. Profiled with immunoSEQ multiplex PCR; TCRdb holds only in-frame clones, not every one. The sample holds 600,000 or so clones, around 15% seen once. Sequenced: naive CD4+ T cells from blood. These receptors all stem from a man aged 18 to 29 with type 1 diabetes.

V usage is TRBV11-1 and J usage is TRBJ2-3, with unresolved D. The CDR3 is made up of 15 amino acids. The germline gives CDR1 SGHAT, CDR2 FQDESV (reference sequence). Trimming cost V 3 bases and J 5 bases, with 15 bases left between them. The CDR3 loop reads CASSFTAPPKDTQYF. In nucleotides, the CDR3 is TGTGCCAGCAGCTTCACCGCCCCGCCAAAAGATACGCAGTATTTT.

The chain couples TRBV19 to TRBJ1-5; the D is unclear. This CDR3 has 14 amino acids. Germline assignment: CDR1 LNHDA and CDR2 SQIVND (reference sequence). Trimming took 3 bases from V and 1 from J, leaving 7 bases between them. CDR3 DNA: TGTGCCAGTAGTATCACGGGGAGCAATCAGCCCCAGCATTTT. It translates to CASSITGSNQPQHF.

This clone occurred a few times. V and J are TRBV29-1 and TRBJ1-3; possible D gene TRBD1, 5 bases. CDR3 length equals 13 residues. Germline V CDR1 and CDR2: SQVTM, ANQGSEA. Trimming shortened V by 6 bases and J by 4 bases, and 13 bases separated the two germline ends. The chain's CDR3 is CSVKRGSGNTIYF. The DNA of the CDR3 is TGCAGCGTCAAAAGGGGATCAGGAAACACCATATATTTT.

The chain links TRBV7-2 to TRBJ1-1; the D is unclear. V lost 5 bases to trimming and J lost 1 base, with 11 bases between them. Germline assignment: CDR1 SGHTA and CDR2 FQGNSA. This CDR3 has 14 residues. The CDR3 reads CASSETMRNTEAFF. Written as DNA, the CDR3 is TGTGCCAGCAGCGAAACAATGCGGAACACTGAAGCTTTCTTT.

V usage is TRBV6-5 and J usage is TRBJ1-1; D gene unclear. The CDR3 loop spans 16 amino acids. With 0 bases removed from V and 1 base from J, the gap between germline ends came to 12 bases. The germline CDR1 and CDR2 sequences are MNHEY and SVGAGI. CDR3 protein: CASSYSNIPPNTEAFF. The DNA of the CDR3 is TGTGCCAGCAGTTACTCAAACATCCCTCCGAACACTGAAGCTTTCTTT.

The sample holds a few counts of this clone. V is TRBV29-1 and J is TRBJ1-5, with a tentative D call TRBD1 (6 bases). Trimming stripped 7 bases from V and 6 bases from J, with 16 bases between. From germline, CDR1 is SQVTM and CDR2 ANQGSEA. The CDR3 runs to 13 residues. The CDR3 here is CSAQQGWGQPQHF. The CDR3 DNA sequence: TGCAGCGCTCAACAGGGTTGGGGTCAGCCCCAGCATTTT.

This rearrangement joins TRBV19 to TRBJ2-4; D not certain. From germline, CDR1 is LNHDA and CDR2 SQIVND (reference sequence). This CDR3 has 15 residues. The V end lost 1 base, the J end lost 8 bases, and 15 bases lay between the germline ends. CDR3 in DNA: TGTGCCAGTAGTATAGGGAGACCCCCCTACGACATTCAGTACTTC. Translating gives CASSIGRPPYDIQYF.

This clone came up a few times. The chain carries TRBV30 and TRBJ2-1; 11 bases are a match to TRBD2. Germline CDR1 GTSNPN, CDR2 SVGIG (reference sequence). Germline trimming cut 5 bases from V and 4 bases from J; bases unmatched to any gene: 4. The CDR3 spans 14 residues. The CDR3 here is CAWATSGAYNEQFF. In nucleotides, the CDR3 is TGTGCCTGGGCGACTAGCGGGGCATACAATGAGCAGTTCTTC.